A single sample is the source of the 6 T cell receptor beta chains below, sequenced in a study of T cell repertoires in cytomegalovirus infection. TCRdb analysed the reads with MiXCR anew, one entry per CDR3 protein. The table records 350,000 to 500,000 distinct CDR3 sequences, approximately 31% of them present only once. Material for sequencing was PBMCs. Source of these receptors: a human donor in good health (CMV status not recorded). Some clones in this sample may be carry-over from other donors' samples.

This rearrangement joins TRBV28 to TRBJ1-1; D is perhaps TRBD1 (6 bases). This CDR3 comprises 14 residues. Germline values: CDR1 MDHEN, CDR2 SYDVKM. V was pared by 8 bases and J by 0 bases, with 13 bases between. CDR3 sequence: CASLPGAMNTEAFF. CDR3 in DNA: TGTGCCAGCCTCCCAGGGGCCATGAACACTGAAGCTTTCTTT.

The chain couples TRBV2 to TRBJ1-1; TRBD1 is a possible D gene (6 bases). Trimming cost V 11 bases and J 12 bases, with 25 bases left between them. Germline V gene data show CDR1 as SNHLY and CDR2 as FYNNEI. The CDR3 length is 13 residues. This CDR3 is CAGGQFRNTESFF. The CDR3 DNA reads TGTGCCGGAGGACAGTTTCGGAACACGGAATCTTTCTTT.

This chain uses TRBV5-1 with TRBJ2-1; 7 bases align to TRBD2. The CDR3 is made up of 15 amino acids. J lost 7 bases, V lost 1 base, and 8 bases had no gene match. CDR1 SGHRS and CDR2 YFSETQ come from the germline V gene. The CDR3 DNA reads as TGCGCCAGCAGCTTGCGCACTCCGGGGGGTAATGAGCAGTTCTTC. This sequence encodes CASSLRTPGGNEQFF.

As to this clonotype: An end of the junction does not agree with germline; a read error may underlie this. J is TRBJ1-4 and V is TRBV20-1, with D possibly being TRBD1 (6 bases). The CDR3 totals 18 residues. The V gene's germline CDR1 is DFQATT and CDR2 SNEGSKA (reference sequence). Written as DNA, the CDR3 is TGCAGTGCTTTTTCCCCCGGAAGGGGGGGTGCAACTAATGAAAAACTGGTTTTT. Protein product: CSAFSPGRGGATNEKLVF.

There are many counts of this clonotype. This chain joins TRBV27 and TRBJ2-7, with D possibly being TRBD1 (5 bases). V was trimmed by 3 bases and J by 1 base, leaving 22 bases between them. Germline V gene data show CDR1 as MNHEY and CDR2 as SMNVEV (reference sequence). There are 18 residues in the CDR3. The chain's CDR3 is CASSLSGHASGRSYEQYF. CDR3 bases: TGTGCCAGCAGTTTGAGTGGACATGCGTCTGGTCGGTCCTACGAGCAGTACTTC.

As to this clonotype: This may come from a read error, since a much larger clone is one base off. CDR3 amino acids: CASNRVADGQRFGTLHF. CDR3 nucleotide sequence: TGTGCCAGCAACCGTGTAGCGGACGGACAGCGTTTTGGCACCCTCCACTTT. This chain connects TRBV12-3 or TRBV12-4 to TRBJ1-6; possibly TRBD1 for D (6 bases). The CDR3 has 17 residues. V lost 7 bases and J lost 14, with 30 bases in between.